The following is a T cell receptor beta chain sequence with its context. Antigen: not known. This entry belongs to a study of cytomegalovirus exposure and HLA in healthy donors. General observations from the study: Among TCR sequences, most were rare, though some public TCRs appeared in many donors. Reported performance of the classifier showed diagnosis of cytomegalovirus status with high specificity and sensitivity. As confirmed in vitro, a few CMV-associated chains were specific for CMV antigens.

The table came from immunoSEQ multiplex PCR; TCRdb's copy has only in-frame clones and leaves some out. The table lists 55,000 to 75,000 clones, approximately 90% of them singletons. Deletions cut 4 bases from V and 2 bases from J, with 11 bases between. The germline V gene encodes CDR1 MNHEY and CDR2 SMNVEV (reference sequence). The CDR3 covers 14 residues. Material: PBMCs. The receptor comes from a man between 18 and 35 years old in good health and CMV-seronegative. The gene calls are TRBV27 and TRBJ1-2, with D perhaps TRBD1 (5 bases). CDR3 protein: CASSWGLGNYGYTF. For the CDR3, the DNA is TGTGCCAGCAGTTGGGGCCTAGGGAACTATGGCTACACCTTC.